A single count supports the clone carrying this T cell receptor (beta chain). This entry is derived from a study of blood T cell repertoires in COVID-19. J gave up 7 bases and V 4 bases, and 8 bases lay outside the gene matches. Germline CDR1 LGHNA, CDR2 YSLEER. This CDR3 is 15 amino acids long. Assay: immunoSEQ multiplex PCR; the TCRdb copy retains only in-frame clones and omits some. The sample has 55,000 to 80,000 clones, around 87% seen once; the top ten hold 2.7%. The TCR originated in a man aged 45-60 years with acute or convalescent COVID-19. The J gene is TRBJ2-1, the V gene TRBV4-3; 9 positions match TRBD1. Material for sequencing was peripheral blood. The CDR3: CASSLDRGAINEQFF. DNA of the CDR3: TGCGCCAGCAGCCTGGACAGGGGAGCCATTAATGAGCAGTTCTTC.